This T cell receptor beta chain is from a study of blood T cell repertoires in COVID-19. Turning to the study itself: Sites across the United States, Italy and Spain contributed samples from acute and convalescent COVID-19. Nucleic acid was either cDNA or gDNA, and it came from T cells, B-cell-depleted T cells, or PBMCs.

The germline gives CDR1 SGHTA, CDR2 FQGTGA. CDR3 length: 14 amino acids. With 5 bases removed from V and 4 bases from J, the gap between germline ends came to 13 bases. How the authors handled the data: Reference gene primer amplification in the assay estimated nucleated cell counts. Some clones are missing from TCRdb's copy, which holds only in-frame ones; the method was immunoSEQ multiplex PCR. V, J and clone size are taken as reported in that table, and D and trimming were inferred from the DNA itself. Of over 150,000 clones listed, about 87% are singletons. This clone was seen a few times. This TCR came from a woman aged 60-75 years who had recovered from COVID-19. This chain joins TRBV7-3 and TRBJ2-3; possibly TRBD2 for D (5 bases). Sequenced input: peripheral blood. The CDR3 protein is CASSAGWESDTQYF. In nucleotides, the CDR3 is TGTGCCAGCAGCGCCGGGTGGGAGTCAGATACGCAGTATTTT.